The clone carrying this T cell receptor (beta chain) turned up a few times. Combining a sample-barcoded 5' primer with a J-beta primer mix, a second PCR ran for roughly 7 to 11 cycles. All samples yielded 2.5 million or more CDR3-containing paired-end reads. MiXCR, applied by TCRdb to the 5' RACE reads, yields one record per CDR3 protein. This sample has about 680,000 distinct CDR3 sequences, with 45% to 50% found just once. Every donor provided roughly 10 milliliters of peripheral blood. This specimen comes from a study of blood T cells in healthy people across ages. The CDR3 totals 16 residues. CDR1 and CDR2 from the germline V gene are SGHTA and FQGNSA. Between the trimmed V and J ends, which lost 1 base and 2 bases, there was a span of 9 bases.

The receptor was isolated from a woman aged 55-69 years in good health. V is TRBV7-2 and J is TRBJ2-6; no firm D call. Sequencing was carried out using blood. The CDR3 DNA follows: TGTGCCAGCAGCTTAGGCGTCTCCGCTGGGGCCAACGTCCTGACTTTC. Translation gives CASSLGVSAGANVLTF.